Given below is one T cell receptor beta chain in context. The data are from a study of shared clonotypes between healthy human individuals. Here immunoSEQ multiplex PCR was the method, and the copy in TCRdb shows in-frame clones only, minus some. Seen here are approximately 530,000 clones, about 96% observed once, and the top ten hold around 0.067%. This CDR3 region has 15 residues. In germline, CDR1 is LGHNA, CDR2 YNFKEQ. V shed 0 bases and J shed 9 bases, with 18 bases lying between them. Sequences were obtained from naive CD4+ T cells sorted from blood. Subset meaning: CD45RA+ positively selected. The rearrangement joins TRBV4-2 to TRBJ2-7; D perhaps matches TRBD1 (5 bases). This TCR derives from a woman aged 25 to 39 in good health. CDR3 sequence reads: CASSQEGQADSTQYF. The CDR3 region has the DNA TGTGCCAGCAGCCAAGAAGGGCAGGCAGACAGCACGCAGTACTTC.